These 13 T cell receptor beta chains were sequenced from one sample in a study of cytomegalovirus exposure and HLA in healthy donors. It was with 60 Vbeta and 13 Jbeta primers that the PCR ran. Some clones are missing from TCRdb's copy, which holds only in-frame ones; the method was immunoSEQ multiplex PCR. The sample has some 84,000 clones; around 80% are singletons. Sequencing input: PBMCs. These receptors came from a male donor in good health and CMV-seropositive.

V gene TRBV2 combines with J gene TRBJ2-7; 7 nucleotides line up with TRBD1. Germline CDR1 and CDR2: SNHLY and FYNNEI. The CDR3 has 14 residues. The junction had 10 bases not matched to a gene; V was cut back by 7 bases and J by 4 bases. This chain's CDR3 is CASKRTGDRYEQYF. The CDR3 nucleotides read TGTGCCAGCAAACGGACAGGTGATCGTTACGAGCAGTACTTC.

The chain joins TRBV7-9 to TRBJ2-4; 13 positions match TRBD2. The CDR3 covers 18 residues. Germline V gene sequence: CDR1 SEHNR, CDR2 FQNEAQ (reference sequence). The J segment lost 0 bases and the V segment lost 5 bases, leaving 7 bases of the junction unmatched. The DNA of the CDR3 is TGTGCCAGCAGCCCTACTAGCGGGAGGGCCATAGCCAAAAACATTCAGTACTTC. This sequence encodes CASSPTSGRAIAKNIQYF.

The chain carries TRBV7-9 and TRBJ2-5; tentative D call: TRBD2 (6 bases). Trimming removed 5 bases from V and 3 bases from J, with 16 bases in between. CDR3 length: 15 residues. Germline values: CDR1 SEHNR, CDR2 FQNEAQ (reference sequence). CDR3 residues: CASSHWGVAEETQYF. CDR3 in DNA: TGTGCCAGCAGCCACTGGGGGGTAGCGGAAGAGACCCAGTACTTC.

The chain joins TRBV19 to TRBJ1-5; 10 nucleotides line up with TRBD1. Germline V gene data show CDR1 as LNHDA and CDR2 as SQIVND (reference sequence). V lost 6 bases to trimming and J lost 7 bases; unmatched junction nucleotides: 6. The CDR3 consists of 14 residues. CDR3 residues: CASSPGQGVQPQHF. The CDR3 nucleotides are TGTGCCAGTAGCCCCGGACAGGGGGTCCAGCCCCAGCATTTT.

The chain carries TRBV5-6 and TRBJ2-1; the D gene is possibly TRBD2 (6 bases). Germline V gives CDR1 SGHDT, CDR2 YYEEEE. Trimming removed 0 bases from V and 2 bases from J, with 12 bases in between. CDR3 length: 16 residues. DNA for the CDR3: TGTGCCAGCAGCTTGGAGTCGGGAGCCACCTACAATGAGCAGTTCTTC. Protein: CASSLESGATYNEQFF. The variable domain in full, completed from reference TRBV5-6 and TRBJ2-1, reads DAGVTQSPTHLIKTRGQQVTLRCSPKSGHDTVSWYQQALGQGPQFIFQYYEEEERQRGNFPDRFSGHQFPNYSSELNVNALLLGDSALYLCASSLESGATYNEQFFGPGTRLTVL.

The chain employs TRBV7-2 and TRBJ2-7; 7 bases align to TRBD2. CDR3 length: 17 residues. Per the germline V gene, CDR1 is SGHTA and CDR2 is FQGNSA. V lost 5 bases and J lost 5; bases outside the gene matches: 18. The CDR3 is CASSTQGLRTGGHEQYF. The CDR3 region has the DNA TGTGCCAGCAGCACCCAGGGACTACGTACAGGAGGGCACGAGCAGTACTTC.

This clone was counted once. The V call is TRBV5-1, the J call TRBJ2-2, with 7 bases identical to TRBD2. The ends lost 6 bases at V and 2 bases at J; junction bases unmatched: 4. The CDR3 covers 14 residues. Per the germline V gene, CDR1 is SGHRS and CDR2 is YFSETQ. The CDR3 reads CASKRGSNTGELFF. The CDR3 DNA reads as TGCGCCAGCAAGCGCGGGAGTAACACCGGGGAGCTGTTTTTT.

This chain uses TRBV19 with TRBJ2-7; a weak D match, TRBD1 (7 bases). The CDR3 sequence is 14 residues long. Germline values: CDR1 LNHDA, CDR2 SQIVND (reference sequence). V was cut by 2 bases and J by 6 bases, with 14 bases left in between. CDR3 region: CASSIRGQGGEQYF. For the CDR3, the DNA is TGTGCCAGTAGTATAAGGGGGCAGGGAGGCGAGCAGTACTTC.

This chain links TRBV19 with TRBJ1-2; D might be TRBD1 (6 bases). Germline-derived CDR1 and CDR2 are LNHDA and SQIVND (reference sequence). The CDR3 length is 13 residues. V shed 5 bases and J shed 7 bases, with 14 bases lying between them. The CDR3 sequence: CASSPRQVPGYTF. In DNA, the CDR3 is TGTGCCAGTAGTCCAAGACAGGTCCCTGGCTACACCTTC.

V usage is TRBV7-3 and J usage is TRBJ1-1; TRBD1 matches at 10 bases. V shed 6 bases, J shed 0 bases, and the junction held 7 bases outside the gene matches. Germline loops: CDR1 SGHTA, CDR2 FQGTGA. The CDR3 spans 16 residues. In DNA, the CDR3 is TGTGCCAGCAGGTTGACAGGGGGCCCTCTGAACACTGAAGCTTTCTTT. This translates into CASRLTGGPLNTEAFF.

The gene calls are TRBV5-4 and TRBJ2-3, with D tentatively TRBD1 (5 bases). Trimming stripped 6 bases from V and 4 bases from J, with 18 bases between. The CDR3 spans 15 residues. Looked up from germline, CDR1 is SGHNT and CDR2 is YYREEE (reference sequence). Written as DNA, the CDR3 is TGTGCCAGCAACCCCGGAGCAGGGTCGCCAGATACGCAGTATTTT. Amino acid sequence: CASNPGAGSPDTQYF.

CDR3 nucleotides: TGTGCCAGCAGTTCTCCACCACTTTATACGCAGTATTTT. It codes for CASSSPPLYTQYF. The rearrangement uses TRBV7-8 and TRBJ2-3; D not certain. This CDR3 has 13 amino acids. Germline CDR1 reads SGHVS; CDR2 reads FQNEAQ. With 6 bases removed from V and 7 bases from J, the gap between germline ends came to 14 bases. The whole variable domain, filled in from reference TRBV7-8 and TRBJ2-3, reads GAGVSQSPRYKVAKRGQDVALRCDPISGHVSLFWYQQALGQGPEFLTYFQNEAQLDKSGLPSDRFFAERPEGSVSTLKIQRTQQEDSAVYLCASSSPPLYTQYFGPGTRLTVL.

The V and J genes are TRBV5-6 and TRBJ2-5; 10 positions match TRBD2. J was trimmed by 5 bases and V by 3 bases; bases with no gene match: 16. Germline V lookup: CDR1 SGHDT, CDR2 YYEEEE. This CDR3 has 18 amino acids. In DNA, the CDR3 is TGTGCCAGCAGCTCTCTTACTAGCGGGATAATTCAGGTGGAGACCCAGTACTTC. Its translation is CASSSLTSGIIQVETQYF.